These T cell receptor beta chains were read from a single sample in a study of shared clonotypes between healthy human individuals. Some clones are missing from TCRdb's copy, which holds only in-frame ones; the method was immunoSEQ multiplex PCR. Of 450,000 to 550,000 clones listed, approximately 85% are singletons. Sequenced: PBMCs. The receptors were gathered from a woman between 35 and 50 years old in good health. Some clones in this sample may be carry-over from other donors' samples. The CDR3 runs from the conserved cysteine through the conserved F or W. A D gene is named only where the DNA matches it firmly. A clone size is listed for some rows: how often the clone was seen (once, few, many), or a class if it is expanded.

v_gene	j_gene	len	abundance	d_gene	CDR3aa	CDR3nt
TRBV7-8	TRBJ2-1	17	NA	TRBD2	CASSPRGLAGGHDEQFF	TGTGCCAGCAGCCCTCGGGGACTAGCGGGAGGGCACGATGAGCAGTTCTTC
TRBV30	TRBJ2-7	16	NA	TRBD2	CAWIRSGLAVTYEQYF	TGTGCCTGGATTAGGTCGGGACTAGCGGTTACCTACGAGCAGTACTTC
TRBV14	TRBJ2-1	13	few	NA	CASSQDGWGEQFF	TGTGCCAGCAGCCAAGATGGCTGGGGGGAGCAGTTCTTC
TRBV28	TRBJ1-1	14	NA	TRBD1	CASSTTGVYTEAFF	TGTGCCAGCAGTACAACAGGGGTTTACACTGAAGCTTTCTTT
TRBV4-2	TRBJ2-2	15	once	NA	CASSQSRGASGELFF	TGTGCCAGCAGCCAATCCCGGGGGGCGTCCGGGGAGCTGTTTTTT
TRBV27	TRBJ1-1	17	NA	NA	CASNLRNPGALWTEAFF	TGTGCCAGCAATTTAAGGAACCCAGGGGCTTTGTGGACTGAAGCTTTCTTT
TRBV4-1	TRBJ1-1	13	once	NA	CASSQEWGREAFF	TGCGCCAGCAGCCAAGAATGGGGGCGCGAAGCTTTCTTT
TRBV7-2	TRBJ2-5	14	NA	TRBD2	CASSRGLAEETQYF	TGTGCCAGCAGCCGCGGACTAGCGGAAGAGACCCAGTACTTC
TRBV7-2	TRBJ2-7	14	NA	TRBD2	CASSLAVRSYEQYF	TGTGCCAGCAGCCTAGCGGTACGATCCTACGAGCAGTACTTC
TRBV9	TRBJ2-1	14	NA	NA	CASSVDPSYNEQFF	TGTGCCAGCAGCGTAGACCCCTCCTACAATGAGCAGTTCTTC